This T cell receptor beta chain was identified during a study of human T cells and chemical hapten exposure (dated by TCRdb to the early 2020s). For the study in its entirety: For sensitization, 2% DPC in acetone was applied to an approximately 2 cm by approximately 2 cm area of upper inner arm skin. Throughout the approximately 24-week study period, patients were also given weekly therapeutic DPC doses on the scalp. Patch tests used Finn chambers with 0.01% DPC on the upper back, scored after 6 days by International Contact Dermatitis Research Group standards. Alopecia areata with under or over 50% scalp involvement, alopecia totalis and alopecia universalis were represented in the patient cohort, which was mostly female. The study tracked peripheral blood TCR repertoire changes in vivo during primary and secondary sensitization to the hapten diphenylcyclopropenone (DPC) in alopecia patients. Nearly 30 alopecia patients gave blood for TCR sequencing at one to four time points (pre-sensitization, 2, 6 and 24 weeks). Patient blood was sampled pre-sensitization (week 0) and at 2, 6 and about 24 weeks after DPC sensitization. Libraries were combined into a pool for sequencing, and differences in TCR yield between samples came mainly from small differences in library volumes within the pool.

On the study overall, not on this receptor specifically: After repeated subsampling, the strength of the expansion versus patch-test correlation and the threshold at which it became significant changed. Compared with pre-sensitization or healthy control sets, expanded TCRs formed significantly more large CDR3 similarity clusters, which is consistent with antigen-driven responses. Because all patients had alopecia, a presumed autoimmune disease, the immune response of the patients might differ from that of healthy individuals. A positive correlation was found between the number of PT1 expanded TCRs and patch test score, with significance reached at thresholds 8, 16 and 32 but not 4. DPC sensitization did not change the number of TCRs with a frequency above 1 in 1000, and there was no evidence of changes in global repertoire structure.

This specimen's time point label, per the study, means: pre-sensitization, week 0. The intended sense of this specimen's treatment or condition label: therapeutic diphenylcyclopropenone sensitization with weekly scalp DPC. At each patch-test visit, blood was drawn before the patch test was applied. To be eligible, patients had to be aged 18 to 70, diagnosed with alopecia and judged suitable for DPC therapy, while pregnant patients were excluded. Total RNA was extracted from unfractionated whole blood collected in Tempus Blood RNA tubes. Sequences SGHRS (CDR1) and YFSETQ (CDR2) are obtained from the germline V gene. The CDR3 goes from the cysteine to the phenylalanine over 12 residues. The DNA shown is the 36-base CDR3, in frame from base 1. The junction carries 10 bases between V and J, which are trimmed by 0 bases and 10 bases respectively. This clonotype was detected ten times or more. It lacks a known antigen. The input lacks base qualities; no much larger clone sits a single base away.

The method behind the library was RACE. TCRdb names NextSeq 500 as the instrument used. During library preparation, unique molecular identifiers were attached to individual cDNA molecules so that TCRs could be counted in a quantitative, reproducible way. Both TCR alpha and TCR beta chains were sequenced from each blood RNA sample. The authors' analysis ran thus. Samples had a median of about 90,000 TCRs, with a range from roughly 23,224 to 700,000. The Decombinator software suite was used to annotate the V, J and CDR3 of the TCR reads. For the PS versus PT1 abundance plots, all samples were subsampled to the same number of TCRs (28,000). TCRs were defined as expanded if absent before sensitization and observed at least eight times at the 2-week time point. The public reads were quality trimmed at Q25 with fastp and then assembled into clones with MiXCR by TCRdb, keeping productive beta chains. Every CDR3 protein is listed once, alongside the most common genes and DNA of its rows. TCRdb, not the authors, supplied the V and J calls. Counted in this sample were some 360,000 distinct CDR3 sequences; 5.1% of them appeared once. Just over 2.5% of the sample rests with the top ten.

The sequence links TRBV5-1 to TRBJ1-2; the D gene is unclear. The input for sequencing was whole blood, taken in connection with sensitization to the hapten diphenylcyclopropenone (DPC). The sequence derives from a woman aged 50 to 60 with alopecia areata. Some clones in this sample may be carry-over from other donors' samples. The CDR3 protein is CASSLDERDYTF. The DNA sequence reads TGCGCCAGCAGCTTGGACGAGCGGGACTACACCTTC.